The present T cell receptor (beta chain) was sequenced within a study of cytomegalovirus exposure and HLA in healthy donors. Study in general: A subsequent analysis stated that the 100 to 150 validation repertoires were run on the same platform as the roughly 670 first-cohort repertoires.

Regarding the study as a whole: The dataset shows that most TCR sequences were rare, while some public TCRs occurred in many donors. Among TCR beta chains, those listed as cytomegalovirus-associated numbered about 150. In vitro experiments confirmed that three CMV-associated chains were specific for CMV antigens.

Sequencing used immunoSEQ multiplex PCR; TCRdb keeps in-frame clones, though not all of them. The sample has a few hundred thousand clones; almost 90% are singletons. Germline lookup yields CDR1 WNHNN and CDR2 SYGVQD (reference sequence). With 6 bases clipped from V and 0 bases from J, the junction kept 18 bases outside the gene matches. The CDR3 is 20 residues long. About this clone itself: Its antigen is still unknown.

The TCR originated in a woman under 30 in good health and CMV-seronegative. V gene TRBV10-1 combines with J gene TRBJ1-5; 9 bases are a match to TRBD1. The sample consisted of PBMCs. In DNA form, the CDR3 reads TGCGCCAGCAGATTGCCGGGACAGGGTGTCTCCGTCTATAGCAATCAGCCCCAGCATTTT. It codes for CASRLPGQGVSVYSNQPQHF.